The 5 T cell receptor beta chains presented below share a single source sample, sequenced in a study of CD8+CD57+ T cells in acquired aplastic anemia. Template material for TCR beta VDJ and CDR3 profiling consisted of genomic DNA. TCRdb recomputed calls from the reads with MiXCR, one row per CDR3 protein. The profile shows approximately 380,000 distinct CDR3 sequences, approximately 70% of them singletons. Sequencing input: sorted CD4+, CD8+, or CD8+CD57+ T cells (not recorded which) from PBMCs. The receptors stem from a human donor in good health, serving as a control.

On this clonotype itself: It is likely a read error, because the conserved phenylalanine at the end of the CDR3 is missing. The DNA is omitted, as the CDR3 cannot be located on it reliably, and the CDR3 follows TCRdb's listing. The CDR3 protein is CASSLDWSGGTQY. The chain links TRBV7-2 to TRBJ1-2. From germline, CDR1 is SGHTA and CDR2 FQGNSA. From its first to its last residue, the CDR3 has 13 amino acids.

This clonotype was picked up many times. The rearrangement links TRBV20-1 to TRBJ1-2; 7 bases are a match to TRBD1. The V segment lost 0 bases and the J segment 4 bases; nucleotides outside the gene matches: 8. The CDR3 has 15 amino acids. Germline CDR1 DFQATT, CDR2 SNEGSKA (reference sequence). CDR3 sequence reads: CSARDWDRSLYGYTF. The DNA of the CDR3 is TGCAGTGCTAGAGATTGGGACAGAAGCCTCTATGGCTACACCTTC.

This chain uses TRBV5-1 with TRBJ1-1; D gene unclear. The V gene's germline CDR1 is SGHRS and CDR2 YFSETQ. The CDR3 contains 14 residues. The germline V and J ends were trimmed by 0 bases and 3 bases, with 9 bases remaining between them. The chain's CDR3 is CASSLGRPDTEAFF. In DNA form, the CDR3 reads TGCGCCAGCAGCTTGGGTCGGCCGGACACTGAAGCTTTCTTT.

This clonotype has only one observation. The rearrangement links TRBV20-1 to TRBJ1-2; 7 bases are shared with TRBD1. J gave up 9 bases and V 7 bases, and 14 bases lay outside the gene matches. Germline V gene data show CDR1 as DFQATT and CDR2 as SNEGSKA (reference sequence). This CDR3 spans 13 amino acids. The chain's CDR3 is CSVRGLMARCYTF. The CDR3 nucleotides read TGCAGTGTTAGGGGGCTCATGGCTAGATGCTACACCTTC.

The CDR3 sequence: CASSLRTDGNTIYF. CDR3 nucleotide sequence: TGTGCCAGCAGTTTAAGGACAGACGGAAACACCATATATTTT. The chain carries TRBV12-3 or TRBV12-4 and TRBJ1-3, with D possibly TRBD1 on 6 matching bases. This CDR3 has 14 amino acids. V dropped 2 bases and J dropped 4 bases, with 9 bases sitting between them.